A selection of T cell receptor beta chains follows, all from one sample in a study of blood T cell repertoires in COVID-19. Sequencing used immunoSEQ multiplex PCR; TCRdb keeps in-frame clones, though not all of them. The sample gives around 97,000 clones, roughly 82% of which show up once; around 12% is in the top ten. Material for sequencing was peripheral blood. All receptors come from a human donor in a cohort sampled during active COVID-19. The CDR3 runs from the conserved cysteine through the conserved F or W. D genes are given only for firm matches. Size tells how often a clone was seen (once, few, many) or the class of an expanded clone, and some rows leave it out.

abundance	v_gene	d_gene	j_gene	CDR3aa	CDR3nt
.	TRBV29-1	.	TRBJ1-1	CSGGREGTEAFF	TGCAGCGGGGGGAGGGAGGGCACTGAAGCTTTCTTT
once	TRBV12-3/TRBV12-4	.	TRBJ2-3	CASGGLADTQYF	TGTGCCAGTGGTGGGCTGGCAGATACGCAGTATTTT
few	TRBV5-1	.	TRBJ1-4	CASSLGSGGNEKLFF	TGCGCCAGCAGCTTGGGTTCGGGAGGAAATGAAAAACTGTTTTTT
once	TRBV29-1	.	TRBJ1-1	CSSCRVPGEAFF	TGCAGCTCCTGCCGAGTTCCCGGGGAAGCTTTCTTT
.	TRBV19	.	TRBJ1-2	CASSIQGSDGYTF	TGTGCCAGTAGTATCCAGGGTTCCGATGGCTACACCTTC
.	TRBV19	.	TRBJ1-5	CASIGESQPQHF	TGTGCCAGTATTGGGGAGTCCCAGCCCCAGCATTTT
.	TRBV10-3	.	TRBJ1-4	CAISGALREKLFF	TGTGCCATCAGTGGGGCGTTACGTGAAAAACTGTTTTTT
.	TRBV7-9	.	TRBJ2-1	CASSLDRNFYNEQFF	TGTGCCAGCAGCTTAGATAGAAACTTTTACAATGAGCAGTTCTTC
.	TRBV27	.	TRBJ1-2	CASSPGANYGYTF	TGTGCCAGCAGTCCGGGAGCTAACTATGGCTACACCTTC
.	TRBV29-1	TRBD1	TRBJ1-2	CSGRTGYGYTF	TGCAGCGGACGGACAGGGTATGGCTACACCTTC
once	TRBV5-1	.	TRBJ1-6	CASSPRGGMAYNSPLHF	TGCGCCAGCAGCCCGCGGGGGGGAATGGCCTATAATTCACCCCTCCACTTT
few	TRBV14	.	TRBJ1-6	CASRAEGAAPLHF	TGTGCCAGCAGGGCGGAGGGCGCGGCGCCCCTCCACTTT
once	TRBV6-5	.	TRBJ1-2	CASSYSGTLTIGYTF	TGTGCCAGCAGTTACTCCGGGACATTGACAATCGGCTACACCTTC
.	TRBV29-1	.	TRBJ1-1	CSVSEQGGSTEAFF	TGCAGCGTGTCGGAACAGGGTGGGAGCACTGAAGCTTTCTTT
.	TRBV19	TRBD1	TRBJ1-2	CASSIKQTGGYGYTF	TGTGCCAGTAGTATAAAACAGACAGGGGGCTATGGCTACACCTTC
once	TRBV7-3	TRBD2	TRBJ2-3	CASSFSSGGTDTQYF	TGTGCCAGCAGCTTTTCTAGCGGGGGAACAGATACGCAGTATTTT
.	TRBV5-1	.	TRBJ1-4	CASSLGVWADDGLFF	TGCGCCAGCAGCTTAGGGGTGTGGGCGGATGATGGACTGTTTTTT
.	TRBV11-2	.	TRBJ1-1	CASSEGGSAFAEAFF	TGTGCCAGCAGCGAGGGGGGGTCGGCGTTCGCTGAAGCTTTCTTT
.	TRBV19	.	TRBJ1-3	CASSIRSGNTIYF	TGTGCCAGTAGTATACGTTCCGGAAACACCATATATTTT
.	TRBV2	TRBD1	TRBJ1-1	CASSLFGQGDTEAFF	TGTGCCAGCAGCTTATTCGGACAGGGGGACACTGAAGCTTTCTTT
few	TRBV12-3/TRBV12-4	.	TRBJ1-2	CASSPTGARGYTF	TGTGCCAGCAGTCCTACGGGAGCCCGCGGCTACACCTTC
.	TRBV6-5	.	TRBJ1-4	CASSYLAGSKLFF	TGTGCCAGCAGTTACTTGGCAGGGTCAAAACTGTTTTTT
few	TRBV6-1	TRBD1	TRBJ1-6	CASSEANRGSSYNSPLHF	TGTGCCAGCAGTGAAGCGAACAGGGGAAGCTCCTATAATTCACCCCTCCACTTT
.	TRBV7-3	TRBD1	TRBJ1-2	CASSFTGGNGYTF	TGTGCCAGCAGCTTCACAGGGGGAAATGGCTACACCTTC
.	TRBV11-3	.	TRBJ1-6	CASSLGPNSPLHF	TGTGCCAGCAGCTTAGGTCCAAATTCACCCCTCCACTTT
.	TRBV27	.	TRBJ1-3	CASSWSPSGNTIYF	TGTGCCAGCAGTTGGAGCCCCTCTGGAAACACCATATATTTT
.	TRBV2	.	TRBJ2-1	CASSVSLQQFF	TGTGCCAGCAGTGTGTCTCTACAGCAGTTCTTC
once	TRBV9	TRBD1	TRBJ2-3	CASSGGQGRTDTQYF	TGTGCCAGCAGCGGGGGACAGGGCCGCACAGATACGCAGTATTTT
.	TRBV5-1	.	TRBJ1-1	CASSLAGMNTEAFF	TGCGCCAGCAGCTTGGCGGGGATGAACACTGAAGCTTTCTTT
.	TRBV12-2	.	TRBJ1-3	CASRLAPGVSSSGNTIYF	TGTGCAAGTCGCTTAGCGCCAGGGGTCTCGAGCTCTGGAAACACCATATATTTT
.	TRBV28	.	TRBJ2-1	CASSLLFRNEQFF	TGTGCCAGCAGTTTATTATTCCGCAATGAGCAGTTCTTC
.	TRBV6-4	TRBD1	TRBJ1-4	CASRDPPGTGGEKLFF	TGTGCCAGCAGAGACCCCCCCGGGACAGGGGGCGAAAAACTGTTTTTT
.	TRBV27	.	TRBJ1-2	CASRNQREDYGYTF	TGTGCCAGCAGGAACCAGCGTGAGGACTATGGCTACACCTTC
.	TRBV19	.	TRBJ2-6	CATRRGGLGAGANVLTF	TGTGCCACCCGGAGGGGGGGCCTGGGGGCTGGGGCCAACGTCCTGACTTTC
.	TRBV19	.	TRBJ2-5	CASSSLGGFQETQYF	TGTGCCAGTAGTTCCTTGGGGGGTTTCCAAGAGACCCAGTACTTC
.	TRBV10-3	TRBD1	TRBJ1-1	CAIRDGQGQAEAFF	TGTGCCATCAGGGACGGACAGGGGCAGGCTGAAGCTTTCTTT
once	TRBV6-5	.	TRBJ1-3	CAATQGSSGNTIYF	TGTGCCGCCACCCAGGGGAGCTCTGGAAACACCATATATTTT
.	TRBV2	.	TRBJ2-2	CASTQGVGELFF	TGTGCCAGCACCCAAGGGGTGGGGGAGCTGTTTTTT
few	TRBV6-6	.	TRBJ2-1	CASSYGGGGSNEQFF	TGTGCCAGCAGTTACGGGGGCGGGGGTTCTAATGAGCAGTTCTTC
once	TRBV7-2	.	TRBJ2-7	CASSAFGGYEQYF	TGTGCCAGCAGCGCCTTTGGGGGGTACGAGCAGTACTTC
.	TRBV9	.	TRBJ2-3	CASSAAGRGRTDTQYF	TGTGCCAGCAGCGCAGCCGGGCGGGGGCGCACAGATACGCAGTATTTT
.	TRBV19	TRBD1	TRBJ2-3	CASSRTGRTDTQYF	TGTGCCAGTAGTAGGACAGGGCGCACAGATACGCAGTATTTT
once	TRBV7-9	TRBD1	TRBJ2-3	CASSPGQGHTQYF	TGTGCCAGCAGCCCCGGACAGGGGCATACGCAGTATTTT
.	TRBV5-6	.	TRBJ1-4	CASSLTRGITNEKLFF	TGTGCCAGCAGCTTGACCCGGGGGATCACTAATGAAAAACTGTTTTTT
once	TRBV6-6	.	TRBJ1-1	CASSLGVLNTEAFF	TGTGCCAGCAGTCTCGGGGTGTTGAACACTGAAGCTTTCTTT
.	TRBV10-1	.	TRBJ2-5	CASSADRIQETQYF	TGCGCCAGCAGTGCTGACAGGATACAAGAGACCCAGTACTTC